This is a list of T cell receptor beta chains from one sample in a study of blood T cell repertoires in COVID-19. The protocol was immunoSEQ multiplex PCR, while the TCRdb copy is restricted to in-frame clones and leaves out a portion. The sample has 130,000 or so clones; more than 75% are singletons. The source material was peripheral blood. The receptors stem from a man in his 70s with active COVID-19. CDR3s include the opening cysteine and the closing phenylalanine or tryptophan. Fields, in order: J gene, V gene, CDR3 length, clone size, D gene, CDR3 protein, CDR3 DNA. D genes are given only for firm matches. Size is stated for part of the rows, as once, few or many counts, or as a class when the clone is expanded.

j_call: TRBJ2-7; v_call: TRBV28; cdr3_length: 19; clone_size: NA; d_call: TRBD2; cdr3_aa: CASRPGTSGRVGLTYEQYF; cdr3_nt: TGTGCCAGCAGGCCAGGGACTAGCGGGAGAGTCGGGCTAACGTACGAGCAGTACTTC
j_call: TRBJ2-1; v_call: TRBV27; cdr3_length: 15; clone_size: NA; d_call: TRBD2; cdr3_aa: CASSLSSGRPAEQFF; cdr3_nt: TGTGCCAGCAGTCTCTCAAGCGGGAGGCCAGCTGAGCAGTTCTTC
j_call: TRBJ2-3; v_call: TRBV30; cdr3_length: 14; clone_size: NA; d_call: NA; cdr3_aa: CAMRRGRYTDTQYF; cdr3_nt: TGTGCCATGCGGAGGGGGCGCTACACAGATACGCAGTATTTT
j_call: TRBJ1-1; v_call: TRBV5-1; cdr3_length: 14; clone_size: once; d_call: NA; cdr3_aa: CASSLPGEATEAFF; cdr3_nt: TGCGCCAGCAGCTTGCCGGGGGAGGCCACTGAAGCTTTCTTT
j_call: TRBJ1-6; v_call: TRBV7-9; cdr3_length: 15; clone_size: NA; d_call: NA; cdr3_aa: CASSYTGLGTSPLHF; cdr3_nt: TGTGCCAGCAGCTATACAGGGTTGGGGACTTCACCCCTCCACTTT
j_call: TRBJ2-7; v_call: TRBV7-9; cdr3_length: 13; clone_size: NA; d_call: NA; cdr3_aa: CASSLDGGVEQYF; cdr3_nt: TGTGCCAGCAGCTTAGATGGGGGCGTTGAGCAGTACTTC
j_call: TRBJ2-1; v_call: TRBV3-1/TRBV3-2; cdr3_length: 15; clone_size: NA; d_call: TRBD2; cdr3_aa: CASGSGRVAYNEQFF; cdr3_nt: TGTGCCAGCGGGAGCGGGAGAGTGGCCTACAATGAGCAGTTCTTC
j_call: TRBJ2-3; v_call: TRBV24-1; cdr3_length: 17; clone_size: once; d_call: TRBD2; cdr3_aa: CATSDLTSGRRTDTQYF; cdr3_nt: TGTGCCACCAGTGATTTGACGAGCGGGAGGAGAACAGATACGCAGTATTTT
j_call: TRBJ1-2; v_call: TRBV7-6; cdr3_length: 15; clone_size: once; d_call: NA; cdr3_aa: CASSLGPGTSYGYTF; cdr3_nt: TGTGCCAGCAGCTTAGGTCCGGGAACCTCCTATGGCTACACCTTC
j_call: TRBJ2-1; v_call: TRBV14; cdr3_length: 15; clone_size: once; d_call: NA; cdr3_aa: CASSHLASYHNEQFF; cdr3_nt: TGTGCCAGCAGCCACCTAGCGAGTTACCACAATGAGCAGTTCTTC
j_call: TRBJ2-7; v_call: TRBV27; cdr3_length: 14; clone_size: NA; d_call: TRBD2; cdr3_aa: CASRDSGRPYEQYF; cdr3_nt: TGTGCCAGCAGGGATAGCGGGAGGCCCTACGAGCAGTACTTC
j_call: TRBJ1-2; v_call: TRBV7-2; cdr3_length: 15; clone_size: NA; d_call: TRBD1; cdr3_aa: CASSLEGGKGYGYTF; cdr3_nt: TGTGCCAGCAGCTTAGAAGGGGGCAAAGGCTATGGCTACACCTTC
j_call: TRBJ2-3; v_call: TRBV11-3; cdr3_length: 15; clone_size: NA; d_call: TRBD1; cdr3_aa: CASSRQGGSTDTQYF; cdr3_nt: TGTGCCAGCAGCCGACAGGGGGGCAGCACAGATACGCAGTATTTT
j_call: TRBJ2-1; v_call: TRBV11-3; cdr3_length: 12; clone_size: NA; d_call: NA; cdr3_aa: CASGTGYNEQFF; cdr3_nt: TGTGCCAGCGGGACTGGGTACAATGAGCAGTTCTTC
j_call: TRBJ2-2; v_call: TRBV28; cdr3_length: 16; clone_size: NA; d_call: TRBD1; cdr3_aa: CASSLLGQGSGGELFF; cdr3_nt: TGTGCCAGCAGTTTACTGGGACAGGGGTCGGGCGGGGAGCTGTTTTTT
j_call: TRBJ1-5; v_call: TRBV30; cdr3_length: 16; clone_size: NA; d_call: TRBD1; cdr3_aa: CAWSGGGGVSNQPQHF; cdr3_nt: TGTGCCTGGAGTGGAGGGGGCGGTGTGAGCAATCAGCCCCAGCATTTT
j_call: TRBJ1-4; v_call: TRBV5-1; cdr3_length: 14; clone_size: NA; d_call: TRBD1; cdr3_aa: CASSLGGGDEKLFF; cdr3_nt: TGCGCCAGCAGCTTAGGAGGGGGCGACGAAAAACTGTTTTTT
j_call: TRBJ1-5; v_call: TRBV4-3; cdr3_length: 14; clone_size: NA; d_call: NA; cdr3_aa: CASSQDGGARPQHF; cdr3_nt: TGCGCCAGCAGCCAAGATGGCGGGGCCCGGCCCCAGCATTTT